These 28 T cell receptor beta chains were all obtained from the same sample, sequenced in a study of blood T cell repertoires in COVID-19. The method was immunoSEQ multiplex PCR; TCRdb's version includes in-frame clones alone and lacks a portion of them. The sample carries fewer than 250,000 clones, 70% to 85% recorded once. Sequenced input: PBMCs or T cells enriched from blood (not recorded which). The receptors shown here come from a woman aged 25-40 years who had recovered from COVID-19.

This chain uses TRBV27 with TRBJ1-2; a weak D match, TRBD1 (6 bases). V lost 4 bases and J 1 base, leaving 13 bases between the germline ends. In germline, CDR1 is MNHEY, CDR2 SMNVEV (reference sequence). This CDR3 is 15 amino acids long. CDR3: CASSSGAGGNYGYTF. The CDR3 bases are TGTGCCAGCAGTTCAGGGGCGGGGGGTAACTATGGCTACACCTTC.

V gene TRBV19 combines with J gene TRBJ1-5; 9 nucleotides agree with TRBD1. Trimming took 4 bases from V and 3 from J; bases not matched to a gene: 4. The CDR3 is made up of 15 amino acids. Germline V CDR1 and CDR2: LNHDA, SQIVND (reference sequence). CDR3 DNA: TGTGCCAGTAGTAGGGACAGGGTGAACAATCAGCCCCAGCATTTT. It encodes CASSRDRVNNQPQHF.

The chain links TRBV28 to TRBJ2-1; 13 nucleotides line up with TRBD2. Looked up from germline, CDR1 is MDHEN and CDR2 is SYDVKM. This CDR3 has 15 residues. Trimming removed 6 bases from V and 7 bases from J; junction bases left unmatched: 6. DNA for the CDR3: TGTGCCAGCAGCTTAGCGGGACTAGCGGGAAATGAGCAGTTCTTC. Protein sequence: CASSLAGLAGNEQFF.

V usage is TRBV5-6 and J usage is TRBJ2-7; 13 nucleotides line up with TRBD2. Germline assignment: CDR1 SGHDT and CDR2 YYEEEE. V dropped 4 bases and J dropped 7; count of bases not matched to a gene: 8. The CDR3 runs 15 residues. The CDR3 region is CASSVLAGGPGEQYF. CDR3 nucleotide sequence: TGTGCCAGCAGCGTACTAGCGGGAGGGCCAGGGGAGCAGTACTTC.

The CDR3 here is CASSLSSGGETQYF. The CDR3 DNA reads TGTGCCAGCAGCTTATCTAGCGGGGGAGAGACCCAGTACTTC. The genes are TRBV7-6 and TRBJ2-5, with 10 nucleotides matching TRBD2. The CDR3 length is 14 residues. J lost 4 bases, V lost 2 bases, and 1 base had no gene match. The germline gives CDR1 SGHVS, CDR2 FNYEAQ.

The gene calls are TRBV19 and TRBJ2-7; TRBD1 might be the D (5 bases). The V gene lost 0 bases and the J gene lost 5 bases, with 11 bases spanning the gap. CDR3 length: 14 residues. CDR1 is LNHDA, CDR2 SQIVND, per germline (reference sequence). This CDR3 is CASSIDRGTNEQYF. In DNA, the CDR3 is TGTGCCAGTAGTATAGATAGGGGCACCAACGAGCAGTACTTC.

This chain uses TRBV24-1 with TRBJ2-1; 8 positions match TRBD1. This CDR3 is built from 13 residues. Germline trimming cut 4 bases from V and 9 bases from J; bases unmatched to any gene: 4. Germline lookup yields CDR1 KGHDR and CDR2 SFDVKD. The CDR3 sequence: CATSDRGRGEQFF. Here the CDR3 DNA reads TGTGCCACCAGTGACAGGGGGCGGGGTGAGCAGTTCTTC.

V usage is TRBV28 and J usage is TRBJ1-2, with D tentatively TRBD1 (5 bases). The V gene's germline CDR1 is MDHEN and CDR2 SYDVKM. V was pared by 2 bases and J by 5 bases, with 9 bases between. The CDR3 runs 13 residues. CDR3 amino acids: CASSLKGHYGYTF. CDR3 in DNA: TGTGCCAGCAGTTTAAAGGGGCATTATGGCTACACCTTC.

This chain connects TRBV28 to TRBJ2-2; D remains ambiguous. V shed 3 bases and J shed 4 bases, with 9 bases lying between them. The CDR3 covers 14 residues. Germline CDR1 is MDHEN and CDR2 is SYDVKM. This chain's CDR3 is CASSFLPGTGELFF. For the CDR3, the DNA is TGTGCCAGCAGTTTTCTTCCCGGCACCGGGGAGCTGTTTTTT. Drawing the rest from reference TRBV28 and TRBJ2-2, the complete variable domain is DVKVTQSSRYLVKRTGEKVFLECVQDMDHENMFWYRQDPGLGLRLIYFSYDVKMKEKGDIPEGYSVSREKKERFSLILESASTNQTSMYLCASSFLPGTGELFFGEGSRLTVL.

The chain recombines TRBV9 with TRBJ2-2, with unresolved D. Germline loops: CDR1 SGDLS, CDR2 YYNGEE. V lost 3 bases and J lost 2, with 5 bases in between. This CDR3 is built from 13 residues. This CDR3 is CASSGQNTGELFF. The CDR3 DNA reads as TGTGCCAGCAGCGGACAAAACACCGGGGAGCTGTTTTTT.

The rearrangement uses TRBV28 and TRBJ1-1, with D unclear. The CDR3 length is 15 residues. CDR1 and CDR2 (germline): MDHEN, SYDVKM. The V gene lost 8 bases and the J gene lost 3 bases, with 19 bases spanning the gap. The CDR3 bases are TGTGCCAGCGCCTACCCCCCCGGGAGGGACACTGAAGCTTTCTTT. The encoded protein is CASAYPPGRDTEAFF.

CDR3 sequence reads: CSAGSNTGELFF. CDR3 in DNA: TGCAGCGCCGGTTCGAACACCGGGGAGCTGTTTTTT. The chain recombines TRBV29-1 with TRBJ2-2, with D unresolved. The germline V gene has CDR1 SQVTM and CDR2 ANQGSEA. CDR3 length: 12 amino acids. Trimming took 7 bases from V and 0 from J, leaving 6 bases between them.

The chain links TRBV10-2 to TRBJ1-2; a weak D match, TRBD1 (5 bases). This CDR3 comprises 13 residues. V lost 0 bases and J lost 4, with 6 bases in between. The germline gives CDR1 WSHSY, CDR2 SAAADI. The CDR3 region is CASSESGLYGYTF. The CDR3 DNA sequence: TGCGCCAGCAGTGAGTCGGGGCTCTATGGCTACACCTTC.

CDR3 coding DNA: TGTGCCAGCAACAATCACAAGTCTGTCGAGCAGTACGTC. Protein product: CASNNHKSVEQYV. The chain joins TRBV7-8 to TRBJ2-7; D remains ambiguous. The CDR3 length is 13 residues. The ends were cut back, 7 bases at V and 6 bases at J, with 16 bases in the middle. Germline lookup yields CDR1 SGHVS and CDR2 FQNEAQ.

This clone was observed a single time. The chain has TRBV9 and TRBJ1-2; maybe TRBD1 (6 bases). The CDR3 loop spans 15 amino acids. CDR1 is SGDLS and CDR2 is YYNGEE in the germline V gene. Trimming took 0 bases from V and 2 from J, leaving 11 bases between them. CDR3 protein: CASSVGQAVNYGYTF. CDR3 coding DNA: TGTGCCAGCAGCGTAGGACAGGCCGTAAACTATGGCTACACCTTC.

V and J are TRBV9 and TRBJ2-5; 11 bases line up with TRBD1. J was trimmed by 5 bases and V by 3 bases; bases with no gene match: 9. The length of the CDR3 is 16 residues. Germline CDR1 and CDR2: SGDLS and YYNGEE. The CDR3 loop reads CASSDTDRGRQETQYF. The CDR3 nucleotides read TGTGCCAGCAGCGACACGGACAGGGGGCGGCAGGAGACCCAGTACTTC.

This clone has just a few counts. The rearrangement uses TRBV28 and TRBJ2-7, with D possibly matching TRBD1 (8 bases). CDR1 is MDHEN and CDR2 is SYDVKM in the germline V gene. The length of the CDR3 is 18 residues. Trimming took off 6 bases at V and 4 bases at J, with 28 bases between the two ends. CDR3 amino acids: CASRPNPLGQGGLYEQYV. The CDR3 DNA follows: TGTGCCAGCAGGCCAAACCCCCTAGGACAGGGAGGGCTATACGAGCAGTACGTC.

V gene TRBV5-4 combines with J gene TRBJ2-3, with D perhaps TRBD1 (6 bases). This CDR3 spans 16 amino acids. V was cut by 1 base and J by 3 bases, with 15 bases left in between. Germline loops: CDR1 SGHNT, CDR2 YYREEE (reference sequence). The CDR3 loop reads CASSLKQGIETDTQYF. For the CDR3, the DNA is TGTGCCAGCAGCTTGAAACAGGGTATAGAAACAGATACGCAGTATTTT.

This chain links TRBV19 with TRBJ1-2; 7 bases map to TRBD1. CDR3 length: 14 residues. Trimming removed 5 bases from V and 5 bases from J; junction bases left unmatched: 8. Germline V gives CDR1 LNHDA, CDR2 SQIVND (reference sequence). In nucleotides, the CDR3 is TGTGCCAGTAGTTCGACAGGGAAGGTTTATGGCTACACCTTC. Translation gives CASSSTGKVYGYTF.

Written as DNA, the CDR3 is TGTGCCAGCAGTCCACTCCCCTCCTACGAGCAGTACTTC. As protein: CASSPLPSYEQYF. The chain combines TRBV6-5 with TRBJ2-7; D is unresolved. Germline loops: CDR1 MNHEY, CDR2 SVGAGI. This CDR3 region has 13 residues. The V end lost 5 bases, the J end lost 0 bases, and 8 bases lay between the germline ends.

This rearrangement joins TRBV18 to TRBJ2-1; D is unclear. Looked up from germline, CDR1 is KGHSH and CDR2 is LQKENI. The CDR3 runs 16 residues. V dropped 3 bases and J dropped 0 bases, with 12 bases sitting between them. As DNA, the CDR3 is TGTGCCAGCTCACCTTTTACTATGAGCTCCTACAATGAGCAGTTCTTC. It is translated as CASSPFTMSSYNEQFF.

Note on this clone: The junction departs from germline at one end; a sequencing error may be responsible. CDR3 nucleotide sequence: TGTGCCAGCAGCTTGACAGCCTTCTTC. Protein: CASSLTAFF. The V call is TRBV7-9, the J call TRBJ1-2, with D tentatively TRBD1 (5 bases). The germline CDR1 and CDR2 sequences are SEHNR and FQNEAQ (reference sequence). CDR3 length equals 9 residues.

The chain links TRBV5-1 to TRBJ2-5; the D gene is possibly TRBD1 (5 bases). This CDR3 comprises 14 residues. Per germline, CDR1 SGHRS and CDR2 YFSETQ. V shed 2 bases and J shed 2 bases, with 10 bases lying between them. Here the CDR3 DNA reads TGCGCCAGCAGCTTTACTACAGGACAAGAGACCCAGTACTTC. This translates into CASSFTTGQETQYF.

The chain joins TRBV5-5 to TRBJ1-5; 7 positions agree with TRBD1. Germline lookup yields CDR1 SGHKS and CDR2 YYEKEE (reference sequence). V was pared by 0 bases and J by 4 bases, with 7 bases of the junction left unmatched. This CDR3 is 16 amino acids long. This CDR3 reads CASSLAGTGVNQPQHF. The CDR3 DNA reads as TGTGCCAGCAGCTTGGCCGGCACAGGGGTTAATCAGCCCCAGCATTTT.

This chain joins TRBV19 and TRBJ2-7; no definite D call. The germline V gene encodes CDR1 LNHDA and CDR2 SQIVND (reference sequence). This CDR3 has 13 amino acids. With 3 bases removed from V and 4 bases from J, the gap between germline ends came to 10 bases. In nucleotides, the CDR3 is TGTGCCAGTAGTATTGGAACCGGGTACGAGCAGTACTTC. Translated, it gives CASSIGTGYEQYF.

This clone has only one observation. The chain couples TRBV28 to TRBJ2-7, with 7 nucleotides matching TRBD1. The CDR3 is 16 residues long. Per germline, CDR1 MDHEN and CDR2 SYDVKM. The V and J ends lost 3 bases and 2 bases, in that order; junction bases with no gene match: 10. CDR3 nucleotide sequence: TGTGCCAGCAGTTTCCCCTCGGACAGGTACGCCTACGAGCAGTACTTC. Protein: CASSFPSDRYAYEQYF.

The V call is TRBV3-1 (or the pseudogene TRBV3-2), the J call TRBJ2-1; 8 bases line up with TRBD2. The CDR3 spans 16 residues. Germline V gene data show CDR1 as LGHDT and CDR2 as YNNKEL (reference sequence). With V trimmed by 0 bases and J by 8 bases, 9 bases remained unmatched. In nucleotides, the CDR3 is TGTGCCAGCAGCCAAGACCCCGGGGGGGCCGGGTATGAGCAGTTCTTC. As protein: CASSQDPGGAGYEQFF.

The chain combines TRBV5-6 with TRBJ1-6; D is perhaps TRBD1 (5 bases). Trimming left V 0 bases short and J 6 bases short, with 10 bases between. In germline, CDR1 is SGHDT, CDR2 YYEEEE. This CDR3 has 15 amino acids. CDR3 protein: CASSLAREANSPLHF. CDR3 in DNA: TGTGCCAGCAGCTTGGCCAGGGAAGCTAATTCACCCCTCCACTTT.